Following are 30 T cell receptor beta chains from one sample sequenced in a study of shared clonotypes between healthy human individuals. TCRdb's table, derived via immunoSEQ multiplex PCR, lists solely in-frame clones and lacks some. In the table there are around 240,000 clones, 60% to 80% of which are singletons. The sequenced sample was memory CD4+ T cells sorted from blood. Subset of the sample: CD45RA-negative fraction. Receptors originate from a man aged 25 to 40 in good health.

V gene TRBV27 combines with J gene TRBJ2-7, with 7 bases fitting TRBD1. With 4 bases clipped from V and 3 bases from J, the junction kept 6 bases outside the gene matches. The length of the CDR3 is 14 residues. The germline V gene encodes CDR1 MNHEY and CDR2 SMNVEV (reference sequence). In DNA, the CDR3 is TGTGCCAGCAGTTCTCCGGGACAGAGCTACGAGCAGTACTTC. It translates to CASSSPGQSYEQYF.

The genes are TRBV27 and TRBJ2-3; 9 bases align to TRBD1. With V trimmed by 5 bases and J by 3 bases, 3 bases remained unmatched. Germline assignment: CDR1 MNHEY and CDR2 SMNVEV (reference sequence). The CDR3 has 14 residues. CDR3 in amino acids: CASSRDRVTDTQYF. The CDR3 bases are TGTGCCAGCAGTCGGGACAGGGTGACAGATACGCAGTATTTT.

The V and J genes are TRBV5-4 and TRBJ2-7, with D maybe TRBD2 (7 bases). Germline-derived CDR1 and CDR2 are SGHNT and YYREEE (reference sequence). Trimming removed 1 base from V and 5 bases from J, with 22 bases in between. The CDR3 covers 17 residues. The CDR3 DNA follows: TGTGCCAGCAGCTTGTGGGAGGGGGGCAAATCCTCAAACGAGCAGTACTTC. Amino acids: CASSLWEGGKSSNEQYF. Full variable domain (rest looked up from reference TRBV5-4 and TRBJ2-7): ETGVTQSPTHLIKTRGQQVTLRCSSQSGHNTVSWYQQALGQGPQFIFQYYREEENGRGNFPPRFSGLQFPNYSSELNVNALELDDSALYLCASSLWEGGKSSNEQYFGPGTRLTVT.

The chain has TRBV5-1 and TRBJ2-5; D gene unclear. Germline V gene data show CDR1 as SGHRS and CDR2 as YFSETQ. The CDR3 spans 14 residues. V lost 0 bases to trimming and J lost 4 bases, with 10 bases between them. The CDR3, as DNA: TGCGCCAGCAGCTTGGAGGCCCTCGGAGAGACCCAGTACTTC. The encoded protein is CASSLEALGETQYF.

This clone came up a few times. The chain joins TRBV19 to TRBJ1-5, with D maybe TRBD1 (5 bases). The CDR3 totals 14 residues. CDR1 and CDR2 from the germline V gene are LNHDA and SQIVND (reference sequence). Between the trimmed V and J ends, which lost 5 bases and 1 base, there was a span of 9 bases. The CDR3 is CASSVGPSNQPQHF. In DNA form, the CDR3 reads TGTGCCAGTAGTGTGGGGCCCAGCAATCAGCCCCAGCATTTT.

DNA of the CDR3: TGTGCCAGCAGTTACTCTAGCGGGAGCGGTGGAGATACGCAGTATTTT. This encodes CASSYSSGSGGDTQYF. The chain joins TRBV6-5 to TRBJ2-3; 9 bases are shared with TRBD2. The length of the CDR3 is 16 residues. The germline CDR1 and CDR2 sequences are MNHEY and SVGAGI. V dropped 0 bases and J dropped 5; count of bases not matched to a gene: 6.

The sample holds many counts of this clone. The chain uses TRBV5-1 and TRBJ1-4; 9 bases fit TRBD1. V shed 4 bases and J 7 bases; nucleotides not matched to a gene: 14. The germline gives CDR1 SGHRS, CDR2 YFSETQ. The CDR3 extends over 17 amino acids. CDR3 DNA: TGCGCCAGCAGCCATGTGGGACAGGGTCATTTAGGTGAAAAACTGTTTTTT. Translation: CASSHVGQGHLGEKLFF.

This clone was counted once. The V call is TRBV2, the J call TRBJ2-3; possibly TRBD1 or TRBD2 for D (5 bases each). Germline loops: CDR1 SNHLY, CDR2 FYNNEI. V was cut by 7 bases and J by 4 bases, with 27 bases left in between. CDR3 size: 18 residues. The CDR3 reads CASKYWDPRLDNPDTQYF. CDR3 DNA sequence: TGTGCCAGCAAGTATTGGGACCCGCGGTTGGACAATCCAGATACGCAGTATTTT. Looking up the rest from reference TRBV2 and TRBJ2-3 gives the full variable domain: EPEVTQTPSHQVTQMGQEVILRCVPISNHLYFYWYRQILGQKVEFLVSFYNNEISEKSEIFDDQFSVERPDGSNFTLKIRSTKLEDSAMYFCASKYWDPRLDNPDTQYFGPGTRLTVL.

V usage is TRBV9 and J usage is TRBJ2-5; no clear D gene. Germline V gene lookup returns CDR1 SGDLS and CDR2 YYNGEE. This CDR3 comprises 13 residues. The V end was cut by 5 bases, the J end by 2 bases, with 10 bases between. The CDR3 nucleotides are TGTGCCAGCAGTGTCAGTTCACAAGAGACCCAGTACTTC. Amino acid sequence: CASSVSSQETQYF.

V usage is TRBV14 and J usage is TRBJ2-5; 10 positions agree with TRBD2. Germline V lookup: CDR1 SGHDN, CDR2 FVKESK. The CDR3 sequence is 18 residues long. V lost 1 base, J lost 1 base, and 9 bases stayed unmatched. The CDR3 DNA is TGTGCCAGCAGCCAAGTCCGTCAAGCGGGAGGGTTCCAAGAGACCCAGTACTTC. Residues: CASSQVRQAGGFQETQYF.

The chain uses TRBV28 and TRBJ1-2; 8 bases match TRBD1. The CDR3 runs 13 residues. The J segment lost 4 bases and the V segment lost 6 bases, leaving 4 bases of the junction unmatched. Germline assignment: CDR1 MDHEN and CDR2 SYDVKM. CDR3 sequence (DNA): TGTGCCAGCAGAACTACAGGGGGCTATGGCTACACCTTC. Amino acid sequence: CASRTTGGYGYTF.

V gene TRBV5-1 combines with J gene TRBJ2-2; D is undetermined. The V end lost 2 bases, the J end lost 0 bases, and 5 bases lay between the germline ends. The CDR3 totals 14 residues. Germline loops: CDR1 SGHRS, CDR2 YFSETQ. In DNA form, the CDR3 reads TGCGCCAGCAGCTTTTTGGCGAACACCGGGGAGCTGTTTTTT. It specifies CASSFLANTGELFF. Looking up the rest from reference TRBV5-1 and TRBJ2-2 gives the full variable domain: KAGVTQTPRYLIKTRGQQVTLSCSPISGHRSVSWYQQTPGQGLQFLFEYFSETQRNKGNFPGRFSGRQFSNSRSEMNVSTLELGDSALYLCASSFLANTGELFFGEGSRLTVL.

V is TRBV6-1 and J is TRBJ2-5; D may be TRBD1 or TRBD2 (6 bases each). CDR1 is MNHNS and CDR2 is SASEGT in the germline V gene. Between the trimmed V and J ends, which lost 2 bases and 6 bases, there was a span of 19 bases. The CDR3 is 16 amino acids. CDR3 region: CASSENRVGDFKTQYF. DNA of the CDR3: TGTGCCAGCAGTGAAAACAGGGTCGGGGACTTTAAGACCCAGTACTTC.

V is TRBV5-1 and J is TRBJ1-1, with D unresolved. The V end lost 0 bases, the J end lost 3 bases, and 9 bases lay between the germline ends. CDR1 and CDR2 from the germline V gene are SGHRS and YFSETQ. The CDR3 has 14 amino acids. This CDR3 is CASSLVWGDTEAFF. The CDR3 region has the DNA TGCGCCAGCAGCTTGGTGTGGGGAGACACTGAAGCTTTCTTT.

The V and J genes are TRBV5-1 and TRBJ2-3; D ambiguous. V lost 4 bases, J lost 3 bases, and 15 bases lay in between. Germline values: CDR1 SGHRS, CDR2 YFSETQ. The CDR3 runs 15 residues. CDR3: CASSPNLGPTDTQYF. The CDR3 region has the DNA TGCGCCAGCAGCCCCAACTTAGGGCCTACAGATACGCAGTATTTT.

The V gene is TRBV7-8, the J gene TRBJ2-7; the D gene is possibly TRBD2 (7 bases). Germline V CDR1 and CDR2: SGHVS, FQNEAQ. This CDR3 comprises 16 residues. V lost 6 bases and J 3 bases, leaving 21 bases between the germline ends. The CDR3 DNA sequence: TGTGCCAGCAGTAGGGTAGGGGGGGTTAGTTTCTACGAGCAGTACTTC. This sequence encodes CASSRVGGVSFYEQYF.

Note on this clone: One end of the junction varies from germline; a read error may be responsible. This chain uses TRBV7-7 with TRBJ2-1; D not resolved. Germline V gene data show CDR1 as SSHAT and CDR2 as FNYEAQ (reference sequence). This CDR3 region has 12 residues. The CDR3 nucleotides are TGTGCTAGCAGCCACGATAACAATGAGCAGTTCTTC. Residues: CASSHDNNEQFF.

The chain employs TRBV6-1 and TRBJ2-5; 9 bases match TRBD1. The length of the CDR3 is 15 residues. Unmatched junction bases numbered 11, after V lost 8 bases and J lost 4 bases. Germline V gene sequence: CDR1 MNHNS, CDR2 SASEGT. The CDR3 DNA is TGTGCCAGCGCCTCAACACAGGGGGCGAGAGAGACCCAGTACTTC. It specifies CASASTQGARETQYF.

This clone was seen just once. V and J are TRBV6-5 and TRBJ2-5; D is perhaps TRBD1 or TRBD2 (7 bases each). The V and J ends lost 11 bases and 4 bases respectively, with 20 bases between them. This CDR3 has 14 residues. From germline, CDR1 is MNHEY and CDR2 SVGAGI. The CDR3 DNA follows: TGTGCCCACCCCGGGGGGCAGGGGGGAGAGACCCAGTACTTC. Its translation is CAHPGGQGGETQYF.

The chain carries TRBV11-2 and TRBJ2-7, with 10 positions matching TRBD2. The V segment lost 4 bases and the J segment 4 bases; nucleotides outside the gene matches: 4. The CDR3 length is 14 residues. From germline, CDR1 is SGHAT and CDR2 FQNNGV. The DNA of the CDR3 is TGTGCCAGCAGCTCGGGACTAGCGCTATACGAGCAGTACTTC. Translation: CASSSGLALYEQYF.

This clone has only one observation. The same CDR3 is also encoded by other DNA sequences in this sample. This chain connects TRBV28 to TRBJ2-2; D uncertain. Germline V CDR1 and CDR2: MDHEN, SYDVKM. This CDR3 region has 15 residues. V lost 1 base and J 1 base, leaving 7 bases between the germline ends. CDR3 sequence (DNA): TGTGCCAGCAGTTTATTCGGTCTGAACACCGGGGAGCTGTTTTTT. Amino acid sequence: CASSLFGLNTGELFF.

In its sample, this clone was seen a few times. The chain couples TRBV7-9 to TRBJ2-1; D tentatively reads TRBD1 or TRBD2 (5 bases each). V dropped 1 base and J dropped 7 bases, with 11 bases sitting between them. CDR3 size: 14 residues. Per the germline V gene, CDR1 is SEHNR and CDR2 is FQNEAQ (reference sequence). The DNA of the CDR3 is TGTGCCAGCAGCTTAGGGTGGGACGAGAATGAGCAGTTCTTC. Its protein product is CASSLGWDENEQFF.

The V gene is TRBV10-2, the J gene TRBJ1-5, with D hard to call. CDR3 length: 12 residues. Germline CDR1 reads WSHSY; CDR2 reads SAAADI. Trimming pared 5 bases from V and 2 bases from J, leaving 4 bases between. This CDR3 reads CASSSGNQPQHF. The CDR3 nucleotides read TGCGCCAGCAGTTCTGGCAATCAGCCCCAGCATTTT.

This clone was seen once. V gene TRBV2 combines with J gene TRBJ2-3, with a tentative D call TRBD2 (5 bases). V was trimmed by 4 bases and J by 4 bases, leaving 18 bases between them. CDR3 length: 16 residues. Germline-derived CDR1 and CDR2 are SNHLY and FYNNEI. The CDR3 bases are TGTGCCAGCAGTGTCCACCCGGGAAATGGGGCAGATACGCAGTATTTT. This encodes CASSVHPGNGADTQYF.

The rearrangement uses TRBV11-2 and TRBJ1-1; D is perhaps TRBD1 (6 bases). V lost 5 bases to trimming and J lost 4 bases, with 20 bases between them. The germline V gene encodes CDR1 SGHAT and CDR2 FQNNGV. The CDR3 is 16 amino acids. CDR3 nucleotide sequence: TGTGCCAGCAGCCTCAAGAAGGGGGGGCGCGGCACTGAAGCTTTCTTT. Translating it yields CASSLKKGGRGTEAFF.

This chain connects TRBV2 to TRBJ1-1, with D perhaps matching TRBD1 (5 bases). Between the trimmed V and J ends, which lost 6 bases and 4 bases, there was a span of 18 bases. Germline V gives CDR1 SNHLY, CDR2 FYNNEI. The CDR3 sequence is 15 residues long. In DNA, the CDR3 is TGTGCCAGCAGCGGCCTTAGGGGTGGAGGCACTGAAGCTTTCTTT. Its protein product is CASSGLRGGGTEAFF. The full variable domain, its missing parts supplied by reference TRBV2 and TRBJ1-1, is EPEVTQTPSHQVTQMGQEVILRCVPISNHLYFYWYRQILGQKVEFLVSFYNNEISEKSEIFDDQFSVERPDGSNFTLKIRSTKLEDSAMYFCASSGLRGGGTEAFFGQGTRLTVV.

The chain is built from TRBV15 and TRBJ2-1, with D unresolved. The germline V gene has CDR1 LNHNV and CDR2 YYDKDF (reference sequence). V was trimmed by 5 bases and J by 8 bases, leaving 10 bases between them. The CDR3 extends over 12 amino acids. For the CDR3, the DNA is TGTGCCACCAGCCGGAGTCGATATGAGCAGTTCTTC. Translated: CATSRSRYEQFF.

The chain couples TRBV7-3 to TRBJ2-5; D call uncertain. The ends were cut back, 0 bases at V and 4 bases at J, with 6 bases in the middle. The CDR3 has 13 residues. In germline, CDR1 is SGHTA, CDR2 FQGTGA. Here the CDR3 reads CASSLTSRETQYF. The CDR3, as DNA: TGTGCCAGCAGCTTAACGAGCCGAGAGACCCAGTACTTC.

This clone has only one observation. This rearrangement joins TRBV4-3 to TRBJ2-5, with D maybe TRBD2 (5 bases). CDR1 and CDR2 (germline): LGHNA, YSLEER. The CDR3 loop spans 14 amino acids. Trimming left V 0 bases short and J 4 bases short, with 9 bases between. The CDR3 loop is CASSQERVGETQYF. CDR3 coding DNA: TGCGCCAGCAGCCAAGAGCGGGTCGGAGAGACCCAGTACTTC.

Remarks on this clone: The same CDR3 arises from other DNA sequences in this sample as well. The J gene is TRBJ2-1, the V gene TRBV11-2; 7 bases are shared with TRBD1. Germline trimming cut 5 bases from V and 5 bases from J; bases unmatched to any gene: 3. This CDR3 comprises 13 residues. Germline V CDR1 and CDR2: SGHAT, FQNNGV. CDR3 residues: CASSLGQNNEQFF. The CDR3 DNA is TGTGCCAGCAGCCTGGGACAGAACAATGAGCAGTTCTTC.